Following are 14 T cell receptor beta chains from one sample sequenced in a study of blood T cell repertoires in COVID-19. Using immunoSEQ multiplex PCR, the repertoire was profiled, and TCRdb retains in-frame clones only, with some absent. The sample gives about 82,000 clones, about 80% of which show up once; more than 10% is in the top ten. The sequencing input was peripheral blood. All receptors derive from a woman aged 40 to 50 with active or convalescent COVID-19.

The rearrangement joins TRBV6-5 to TRBJ2-3, with 8 bases aligning to TRBD1. Trimming cost V 6 bases and J 10 bases; bases outside gene matches: 15. Germline values: CDR1 MNHEY, CDR2 SVGAGI. The CDR3 extends over 15 amino acids. In nucleotides, the CDR3 is TGTGCCAGCAGCTATCAAGATCGACAGGGGAGGCCGCAGTATTTT. Amino acids: CASSYQDRQGRPQYF.

The genes are TRBV28 and TRBJ1-4; D perhaps matches TRBD1 (6 bases). The V end was cut by 6 bases, the J end by 8 bases, with 19 bases between. The CDR3 is 15 amino acids. Germline lookup yields CDR1 MDHEN and CDR2 SYDVKM. The CDR3 loop reads CASSLNRAGNEKLFF. CDR3 nucleotide sequence: TGTGCCAGCAGCCTCAACAGGGCAGGGAACGAAAAACTGTTTTTT.

This clone turned up a few times. V usage is TRBV4-2 and J usage is TRBJ2-1; D might be TRBD1 (6 bases). The CDR3 length is 14 residues. V was clipped by 1 base and J by 7 bases, with 11 bases between them. Germline loops: CDR1 LGHNA, CDR2 YNFKEQ. CDR3 bases: TGTGCCAGCAGCCAAGCACAGGGTGGGAATGAGCAGTTCTTC. Translation: CASSQAQGGNEQFF.

The chain is built from TRBV7-9 and TRBJ2-5; 10 bases match TRBD1. Germline CDR1 and CDR2: SEHNR and FQNEAQ (reference sequence). There are 14 residues in the CDR3. V lost 5 bases, J lost 7 bases, and 7 bases stayed unmatched. CDR3 sequence reads: CASSLGQGGMTQYF. In DNA, the CDR3 is TGTGCCAGCAGCCTCGGACAGGGGGGCATGACCCAGTACTTC. The entire variable domain, with the rest obtained from reference TRBV7-9 and TRBJ2-5, is as follows: DTGVSQNPRHKITKRGQNVTFRCDPISEHNRLYWYRQTLGQGPEFLTYFQNEAQLEKSRLLSDRFSAERPKGSFSTLEIQRTEQGDSAMYLCASSLGQGGMTQYFGPGTRLLVL.

This sequence joins TRBV4-1 and TRBJ2-1; D is undetermined. Germline CDR1 MGHRA, CDR2 YSYEKL. This CDR3 is built from 14 residues. The V and J ends lost 7 bases and 0 bases respectively, with 10 bases between them. CDR3 loop: CASKKADSYNEQFF. The DNA of the CDR3 is TGCGCCAGCAAGAAGGCGGACTCCTACAATGAGCAGTTCTTC.

The chain employs TRBV5-1 and TRBJ2-2; a weak D match, TRBD1 (6 bases). CDR1 is SGHRS, CDR2 YFSETQ, per germline. The CDR3 loop spans 15 amino acids. The germline V and J ends were trimmed by 4 bases and 0 bases, with 10 bases remaining between them. CDR3 sequence reads: CASSRDRPNTGELFF. The CDR3 DNA follows: TGCGCCAGCAGCCGAGACAGGCCGAACACCGGGGAGCTGTTTTTT.

The V and J genes are TRBV9 and TRBJ1-4; 8 nucleotides line up with TRBD1. This CDR3 is built from 13 residues. The V and J ends lost 4 bases and 8 bases, in that order; junction bases with no gene match: 4. Germline V CDR1 and CDR2: SGDLS, YYNGEE. The CDR3 protein is CASSRGQEEKLFF. The CDR3 bases are TGTGCCAGCAGCCGGGGACAGGAAGAAAAACTGTTTTTT.

The rearrangement joins TRBV4-3 to TRBJ1-3; D perhaps matches TRBD1 (5 bases). Germline V gives CDR1 LGHNA, CDR2 YSLEER. The CDR3 covers 16 residues. Trimming cost V 1 base and J 0 bases, with 10 bases left between them. The CDR3 sequence is CASSQAYDSSGNTIYF. CDR3 DNA: TGCGCCAGCAGCCAAGCGTATGACAGCTCTGGAAACACCATATATTTT.

The genes are TRBV18 and TRBJ1-1, with TRBD1 as a possible D gene (6 bases). Germline assignment: CDR1 KGHSH and CDR2 LQKENI. The CDR3 totals 15 residues. V was trimmed by 0 bases and J by 1 base, leaving 9 bases between them. CDR3 DNA: TGTGCCAGCTCACCACCGGTGGACAGGAACACTGAAGCTTTCTTT. As protein: CASSPPVDRNTEAFF.

V is TRBV12-3 or TRBV12-4 and J is TRBJ1-5, with unresolved D. The CDR3 sequence is 12 residues long. V shed 2 bases and J shed 9 bases, with 8 bases lying between them. The CDR3 loop reads CASSLTRGPQHF. The CDR3 DNA follows: TGTGCCAGCAGTTTAACCCGGGGGCCCCAGCATTTT.

The rearrangement links TRBV7-3 to TRBJ2-1; 12 nucleotides line up with TRBD2. Germline V gene lookup returns CDR1 SGHTA and CDR2 FQGTGA. The CDR3 extends over 19 amino acids. After removal of 4 bases from V and 6 bases from J, the junction contained 16 bases not matched to a gene. CDR3 nucleotides: TGTGCCAGCAGCTCCGATATCCAACGACTAGCGGGAGAACCCAATGAGCAGTTCTTC. As protein: CASSSDIQRLAGEPNEQFF.

The V and J genes are TRBV5-6 and TRBJ1-5; possible D gene TRBD1, 5 bases. The CDR3 consists of 18 residues. V was pared by 0 bases and J by 4 bases, with 20 bases between. In germline, CDR1 is SGHDT, CDR2 YYEEEE. CDR3 in amino acids: CASSLGVGVWGLNQPQHF. CDR3 nucleotides: TGTGCCAGCAGCTTGGGCGTAGGGGTGTGGGGTTTGAATCAGCCCCAGCATTTT. Variable domain in full (rest from reference TRBV5-6 and TRBJ1-5): DAGVTQSPTHLIKTRGQQVTLRCSPKSGHDTVSWYQQALGQGPQFIFQYYEEEERQRGNFPDRFSGHQFPNYSSELNVNALLLGDSALYLCASSLGVGVWGLNQPQHFGDGTRLSIL.

The V gene is TRBV4-3, the J gene TRBJ1-5; the D is unclear. This CDR3 is 13 amino acids long. With 0 bases removed from V and 7 bases from J, the gap between germline ends came to 7 bases. From germline, CDR1 is LGHNA and CDR2 YSLEER. The CDR3, as DNA: TGCGCCAGCAGCCAAGACGGGTGGCAGCCCCAGCATTTT. This gives the protein CASSQDGWQPQHF.

The J gene is TRBJ2-7, the V gene TRBV12-3 or TRBV12-4; 7 bases align to TRBD1. The CDR3 is made up of 13 amino acids. Trimming cost V 5 bases and J 7 bases; bases outside gene matches: 8. The CDR3 nucleotides are TGTGCCAGCAGTCCAGGGGGTGGATGGGAGCAGTACTTC. This gives the protein CASSPGGGWEQYF.